Following are 6 T cell receptor beta chains from one sample sequenced in a study of blood T cell repertoires in COVID-19. Data came from immunoSEQ multiplex PCR; TCRdb stores just in-frame clones and leaves some out. In the table there are under 200,000 clones, about 91% of which are singletons. Sequenced material: PBMCs or T cells enriched from blood (not recorded which). The receptor source for this set is a woman under 30 who had recovered from COVID-19.

The chain couples TRBV27 to TRBJ2-3; 11 bases match TRBD2. Germline values: CDR1 MNHEY, CDR2 SMNVEV (reference sequence). J gave up 1 base and V 6 bases, and 9 bases lay outside the gene matches. There are 17 residues in the CDR3. Here the CDR3 reads CASSTPVTSGGTDTQYF. The CDR3 nucleotides read TGTGCCAGCAGCACACCAGTGACTAGCGGGGGCACAGATACGCAGTATTTT.

CDR3: CASSKVGTSHEQYF. The CDR3 coding sequence is TGTGCCAGCAGTAAGGTTGGGACTAGTCACGAGCAGTACTTC. The V and J genes are TRBV7-9 and TRBJ2-7, with TRBD2 matching 8 bases. CDR3 length: 14 amino acids. The ends lost 6 bases at V and 5 bases at J; junction bases unmatched: 9. Germline V gene sequence: CDR1 SEHNR, CDR2 FQNEAQ (reference sequence).

The sample holds a few counts of this clone. The chain carries TRBV7-2 and TRBJ2-1; the match to TRBD1 covers 8 bases. This CDR3 comprises 14 residues. The V and J ends lost 1 base and 7 bases, in that order; junction bases with no gene match: 3. CDR1 and CDR2 from the germline V gene are SGHTA and FQGNSA. The CDR3 reads CASSLVQGANEQFF. DNA for the CDR3: TGTGCCAGCAGCTTAGTTCAGGGGGCGAATGAGCAGTTCTTC.

This rearrangement joins TRBV5-1 to TRBJ2-7, with D possibly being TRBD1 (6 bases). The CDR3 runs to 15 residues. V was cut by 0 bases and J by 3 bases, with 13 bases left in between. The germline V gene encodes CDR1 SGHRS and CDR2 YFSETQ. This CDR3 reads CASSLVGGASYEQYF. The CDR3 nucleotides are TGCGCCAGCAGCTTGGTTGGGGGCGCGAGCTACGAGCAGTACTTC.

DNA of the CDR3: TGTGCCAGCAGTTTGGTACAACCCTACAATGAGCAGTTCTTC. Protein: CASSLVQPYNEQFF. The chain uses TRBV28 and TRBJ2-1; D gene ambiguous. CDR1 and CDR2 (germline): MDHEN, SYDVKM. V lost 3 bases, J lost 2 bases, and 8 bases lay in between. The CDR3 runs 14 residues.

The chain recombines TRBV7-6 with TRBJ2-7; 9 bases agree with TRBD1. Germline CDR1 is SGHVS and CDR2 is FNYEAQ. CDR3 size: 15 residues. After removal of 4 bases from V and 2 bases from J, the junction contained 6 bases not matched to a gene. CDR3 nucleotides: TGTGCCAGCAGCTCCGGGACAGGGATCACCTACGAGCAGTACTTC. Translated: CASSSGTGITYEQYF.